This passage covers 24 T cell receptor beta chains from one sample sequenced in a study of blood T cell repertoires in COVID-19. The data were produced by immunoSEQ multiplex PCR, yet TCRdb's version contains in-frame clones alone and is incomplete. Among 95,000 to 120,000 clones listed, about four fifths were seen once. The sequenced sample was peripheral blood. These receptors were taken from a woman between 65 and 79 years old with acute or convalescent COVID-19.

The chain employs TRBV3-1 (or the pseudogene TRBV3-2) and TRBJ1-2; D unclear. The CDR3 is 14 residues long. In germline, CDR1 is LGHDT, CDR2 YNNKEL (reference sequence). Trimming removed 3 bases at V and 3 bases at J, with 11 bases between. The CDR3 DNA follows: TGTGCCAGCAGCCAGTCCGGGTCCCACTATGGCTACACCTTC. This sequence encodes CASSQSGSHYGYTF.

The rearrangement joins TRBV7-9 to TRBJ1-1; D gene ambiguous. This CDR3 has 14 amino acids. V gave up 1 base and J gave up 1 base, with 7 bases separating them. Looked up from germline, CDR1 is SEHNR and CDR2 is FQNEAQ (reference sequence). The CDR3 is CASSLGSGNTEAFF. The CDR3 DNA is TGTGCCAGCAGCTTAGGTTCGGGGAACACTGAAGCTTTCTTT.

With respect to this clone: It is unclear where the CDR3 begins or ends on the DNA, so no DNA is shown, and the CDR3 is as TCRdb lists it. V and J are TRBV28 and TRBJ1-2. The CDR3 length equals 13 residues, ends included. The germline CDR1 and CDR2 sequences are MDHEN and SYDVKM. CDR3 residues: CASSPPGLRAGTF.

J is TRBJ2-5 and V is TRBV28; TRBD2 matches 7 bases. This CDR3 is built from 16 residues. V shed 8 bases and J 3 bases; nucleotides not matched to a gene: 15. Germline V CDR1 and CDR2: MDHEN, SYDVKM. The CDR3 is CASRLAGWTSKETQYF. The CDR3, as DNA: TGTGCCAGCCGATTGGCAGGGTGGACTAGTAAAGAGACCCAGTACTTC.

The chain uses TRBV4-2 and TRBJ2-1; D possibly corresponds to TRBD2 (5 bases). Per the germline V gene, CDR1 is LGHNA and CDR2 is YNFKEQ. V was cut by 0 bases and J by 3 bases, with 12 bases left in between. This CDR3 is 16 amino acids long. The CDR3 sequence is CASSQDRSERYNEQFF. The CDR3 DNA follows: TGTGCCAGCAGCCAAGATCGTAGCGAGCGCTACAATGAGCAGTTCTTC.

This chain connects TRBV2 to TRBJ1-2; TRBD1 matches at 7 bases. The V gene's germline CDR1 is SNHLY and CDR2 FYNNEI. The CDR3 is made up of 14 amino acids. Trimming took 4 bases from V and 5 from J; bases not matched to a gene: 7. CDR3 DNA sequence: TGTGCCAGCAGTGGGCTTACAGGGGTTTATGGCTACACCTTC. Its protein is CASSGLTGVYGYTF.

The chain links TRBV5-5 to TRBJ1-5, with 11 bases that match TRBD1. CDR3 length equals 15 residues. Germline V gene data show CDR1 as SGHKS and CDR2 as YYEKEE (reference sequence). The ends lost 0 bases at V and 9 bases at J; junction bases unmatched: 5. DNA of the CDR3: TGTGCCAGCAGCTTGGAGGACAGGGGGCTATGGCCCCAGCATTTT. Its translation: CASSLEDRGLWPQHF.

The V gene is TRBV7-3, the J gene TRBJ1-2; perhaps TRBD1 as D (6 bases). This CDR3 is built from 13 residues. The germline CDR1 and CDR2 sequences are SGHTA and FQGTGA. V was pared by 5 bases and J by 5 bases, with 12 bases between. CDR3 sequence reads: CASSEGGDYGYTF. CDR3 bases: TGTGCCAGCAGCGAAGGGGGGGATTATGGCTACACCTTC.

V and J are TRBV19 and TRBJ2-5, with TRBD1 matching over 7 bases. The CDR3 loop spans 13 amino acids. V dropped 5 bases and J dropped 7; count of bases not matched to a gene: 7. CDR1 and CDR2 from the germline V gene are LNHDA and SQIVND (reference sequence). The CDR3 reads CASSSRTGGTQYF. The CDR3 DNA sequence: TGTGCCAGTAGTTCACGGACAGGAGGGACCCAGTACTTC.

This rearrangement joins TRBV7-9 to TRBJ1-2; D is uncertain. Germline V CDR1 and CDR2: SEHNR, FQNEAQ (reference sequence). The CDR3 is 12 amino acids. V lost 1 base to trimming and J lost 7 bases, with 7 bases between them. The CDR3 DNA follows: TGTGCCAGCAGCTTAGAATTCCGTGGCTACACCTTC. It translates to CASSLEFRGYTF. Supplemented by reference TRBV7-9 and TRBJ1-2, the full variable domain reads DTGVSQNPRHKITKRGQNVTFRCDPISEHNRLYWYRQTLGQGPEFLTYFQNEAQLEKSRLLSDRFSAERPKGSFSTLEIQRTEQGDSAMYLCASSLEFRGYTFGSGTRLTVV.

V is TRBV30 and J is TRBJ2-5, with 10 nucleotides matching TRBD2. The trim removed 3 bases at V and 4 bases at J, leaving 11 bases unmatched. This CDR3 region has 16 residues. Germline V gene lookup returns CDR1 GTSNPN and CDR2 SVGIG (reference sequence). CDR3 in amino acids: CAWSGASGRMGETQYF. The CDR3 nucleotides are TGTGCCTGGAGCGGGGCTAGCGGGAGAATGGGAGAGACCCAGTACTTC.

This clone was found once. The chain joins TRBV6-5 to TRBJ1-2; a weak D match, TRBD1 (5 bases). The CDR3 totals 14 residues. Germline CDR1 reads MNHEY; CDR2 reads SVGAGI. V was pared by 1 base and J by 4 bases, with 10 bases between. The CDR3 coding sequence is TGTGCCAGCAGTTACTTCCAGGGTGCCTATGGCTACACCTTC. Translating it yields CASSYFQGAYGYTF.

The V call is TRBV10-1, the J call TRBJ2-3; 11 bases align to TRBD2. Per germline, CDR1 WNHNN and CDR2 SYGVQD (reference sequence). The trim removed 8 bases at V and 2 bases at J, leaving 9 bases unmatched. There are 16 residues in the CDR3. CDR3 DNA: TGCGCCAGCTCACGAACTAGCGGGAGTACCACAGATACGCAGTATTTT. This codes for CASSRTSGSTTDTQYF.

The chain combines TRBV18 with TRBJ2-3, with TRBD2 matching 11 bases. The CDR3 contains 15 residues. The J segment lost 2 bases and the V segment lost 5 bases, leaving 3 bases of the junction unmatched. From germline, CDR1 is KGHSH and CDR2 LQKENI. CDR3 protein: CASSSSGGITDTQYF. In DNA, the CDR3 is TGTGCCAGCTCATCTAGCGGGGGGATCACAGATACGCAGTATTTT.

This sequence joins TRBV3-1 (or the pseudogene TRBV3-2) and TRBJ1-1; D is possibly TRBD1 (5 bases). In germline, CDR1 is LGHDT, CDR2 YNNKEL (reference sequence). The CDR3 is 15 residues long. The V and J ends lost 2 bases and 3 bases respectively, with 13 bases between them. The CDR3: CASSQQGSRYTEAFF. Written as DNA, the CDR3 is TGTGCCAGCAGCCAACAGGGTTCCCGTTACACTGAAGCTTTCTTT.

CDR3 in amino acids: CAWRRGLNTEAFF. DNA of the CDR3: TGTGCCTGGAGAAGGGGGTTAAACACTGAAGCTTTCTTT. The chain employs TRBV30 and TRBJ1-1, with a weak D call TRBD1 (6 bases). V lost 3 bases and J 2 bases, leaving 10 bases between the germline ends. This CDR3 has 13 residues. Germline lookup yields CDR1 GTSNPN and CDR2 SVGIG (reference sequence).

The J gene is TRBJ1-1, the V gene TRBV28; 8 bases agree with TRBD1. The CDR3 is 15 amino acids. The J segment lost 4 bases and the V segment lost 6 bases, leaving 10 bases of the junction unmatched. CDR1 is MDHEN and CDR2 is SYDVKM in the germline V gene. The DNA of the CDR3 is TGTGCCAGCAGGGACAGGGAAATCCCTGGCACTGAAGCTTTCTTT. Residues: CASRDREIPGTEAFF.

The chain couples TRBV5-5 to TRBJ1-6, with no clear D. Trimming removed 0 bases from V and 8 bases from J, with 9 bases in between. Germline CDR1 and CDR2: SGHKS and YYEKEE (reference sequence). CDR3 size: 14 residues. CDR3 nucleotide sequence: TGTGCCAGCAGCTTGGCCGAGGCAGATTCACCCCTCCACTTT. Amino acids: CASSLAEADSPLHF.

The chain links TRBV5-1 to TRBJ2-2; 13 positions agree with TRBD2. Germline values: CDR1 SGHRS, CDR2 YFSETQ. V lost 0 bases and J lost 1; bases outside the gene matches: 6. The CDR3 is 19 residues long. The CDR3 is CASSLASWTSGGNTGELFF. In DNA, the CDR3 is TGCGCCAGCAGCTTGGCGTCTTGGACTAGCGGGGGGAACACCGGGGAGCTGTTTTTT.

The chain uses TRBV11-3 and TRBJ2-5; a possible D gene is TRBD1 (6 bases). Trimming shortened V by 4 bases and J by 4 bases, and 16 bases separated the two germline ends. Germline CDR1 is SGHNT and CDR2 is YENEEA. This CDR3 has 15 residues. In DNA form, the CDR3 reads TGTGCCAGCAGCTCCAAAGGGGGTCGCGGAGAGACCCAGTACTTC. Encoded protein: CASSSKGGRGETQYF.

The rearrangement links TRBV4-2 to TRBJ1-2; TRBD1 matches at 9 bases. This CDR3 has 15 amino acids. The V segment lost 1 base and the J segment 9 bases; nucleotides outside the gene matches: 9. Germline CDR1 is LGHNA and CDR2 is YNFKEQ. CDR3 protein: CASSQGALQGASYTF. The DNA for the CDR3 is TGTGCCAGCAGCCAAGGGGCGTTACAGGGGGCGAGCTACACCTTC.

This clone turned up a few times. The V gene is TRBV7-9, the J gene TRBJ2-5; no definite D call. This CDR3 spans 14 amino acids. The ends were cut back, 5 bases at V and 2 bases at J, with 12 bases in the middle. CDR1 SEHNR and CDR2 FQNEAQ come from the germline V gene (reference sequence). In DNA, the CDR3 is TGTGCCAGCAGCCCTCCCTGGCGGCAAGAGACCCAGTACTTC. Residues: CASSPPWRQETQYF.

This rearrangement joins TRBV19 to TRBJ1-5, with a weak D call TRBD1 (6 bases). Trimming cost V 6 bases and J 8 bases, with 29 bases left between them. This CDR3 region has 18 residues. In germline, CDR1 is LNHDA, CDR2 SQIVND (reference sequence). The CDR3 loop reads CASRRNTGLGSGEKPQHF. CDR3 bases: TGTGCCAGTAGGAGGAATACAGGGTTAGGGAGTGGGGAGAAGCCCCAGCATTTT.

Only a few counts were recorded for this clone. The chain joins TRBV2 to TRBJ1-6; a weak D match, TRBD1 (6 bases). There are 16 residues in the CDR3. The ends were cut back, 6 bases at V and 0 bases at J, with 12 bases in the middle. Germline CDR1 and CDR2: SNHLY and FYNNEI. The CDR3 DNA sequence: TGTGCCAGCAGGGGGACACACAACTCCTATAATTCACCCCTCCACTTT. Its translation: CASRGTHNSYNSPLHF.